This record covers a single T cell receptor (beta chain). Which antigen it targets is not known. Base-call qualities are not available, and no considerably larger clone is one nucleotide away. From a lookup of the germline V gene (reference sequence), CDR1 and CDR2 are WNHNN and SYGVQD. The CDR3 goes from the cysteine to the phenylalanine over 15 residues. Solely the CDR3 DNA is kept, with 45 bases framed from the first base. V ends up 0 bases short and J 4 bases short, with an unmatched junction base count of 5. These data belong to a study of shared clonotypes between healthy human individuals (TCRdb year 2020). Context from the whole study: The cohort included three men and a couple of women between 18 and 49 years of age. For each donor, CD4 naive and CD4 memory were each run on three plates, CD8 naive on two plates, and CD8 memory on one plate. Blood TCR repertoires of five healthy adults were deeply sequenced to estimate repertoire size and the extent of clonotype sharing between individuals. To increase sequencing depth and limit assay-specific biases, different laboratories used diverse techniques to prepare libraries and sequence TCR repertoires. Per donor, leukapheresis produced somewhere between about 0.8 and 9 billion PBMCs. Study-level results and caveats: Pairwise subsampling indicated that sequencing depth was expected to affect the degree of clonotype sharing among donors. Compared with non-shared clonotypes, the clonotypes found in all four sorted-subset donors had higher generation probabilities. Across four donors, roughly 5% of naive CD4, roughly 3.5% of naive CD8, about 2% of memory CD4, and approximately 0.42% of memory CD8 clonotypes were shared. Because the study included a small number of donors, the genetic and exposure-history diversity represented was limited. Sampling was limited to blood, and TCR repertoires in tissue likely differ from TCR repertoires in blood. Estimated clonotype richness was generally larger for naive than for memory subsets. Even with the large sequencing depth, rarefaction of the sorted-subset datasets indicated that sequencing was incomplete.

Donors were healthy HIV-negative adults with no recently reported acute infections or vaccinations. Only Caucasian adults living in Nashville, Tennessee, USA were represented among the donors. CD4+ T cells were enriched by magnetic negative selection; naive cells were then positively selected on CD45RA, and the negative fraction formed the memory subset. Blood was obtained by leukapheresis, after which PBMCs were separated by Ficoll-Histopaque density gradient centrifugation and cryopreserved in liquid nitrogen vapor phase. Analytical flow cytometry was used to check the purity and quantity of each magnetically sorted T cell population. Genomic DNA was isolated from each sorted fraction and quantified by UV absorbance on a Nanodrop 2000c. Using the deep immunoSEQ assay, TCR CDR3 regions were amplified from genomic DNA by multiplex PCR. Genomic DNA extracted from each cell subset was distributed evenly over all wells of several immunoSEQ 96-well plates, and each plate served as one replicate. For sorted subsets, each replicate PCR was loaded with approximately 190 ng genomic DNA, equivalent to about 30,000 T cell genomes. Purified libraries were measured with a Qubit 3.0 fluorometer, size-checked on a Bioanalyzer 2100, and measured again with the KAPA Library Quantification kit. Each immunoSEQ 96-well plate was sequenced on its own single-read 150-cycle Illumina NextSeq 550 flow cell. The study's own analysis went as follows. Because the immunoSEQ output held only junctional sequences and lacked quality scores, the filtering could not match the filtering applied to full-length reads. To assign V/J genes and CDR3, sequences were annotated using PyIR, a Python wrapper for IgBLAST v1.9, with IMGT germline references. Reads were removed for weak V/J assignments (E-value above 1e-6), missing CDR3, stop codons, out-of-frame junctions, or ambiguous translated residues. V3J clonotypes were defined as sequences sharing the same inferred V gene, J gene, and CDR3 amino acid sequence. To compute the percentage overlap between repertoires, the number of shared unique clonotypes was divided by the size of the smaller repertoire. Three approaches were used to assess repertoire richness: RTK rarefaction, the Chao1 estimator, and Recon v2.1 estimates of unobserved clonotypes. Generation probabilities for all TCRbeta clonotypes obtained by the gDNA method from a handful of donors were computed using OLGA. TCRdb stores this immuneACCESS table with in-frame sequences only. Part of the clones is absent; in the studies checked, under half of the shortfall reflects unresolved V genes, and no reason is known for the rest. That table is the source of V, J and clone size, and D and trimming were worked out from the DNA. A total of 330,000 or so clones appear in this sample, around four fifths of them only once. The biggest ten clones account for around 9.3% of the sample.

Recombination connected TRBV10-1 to TRBJ1-1; 7 bases in the middle match TRBD1. Sequencing was carried out using memory CD4+ T cells sorted from blood. This sample's cell subset or site label indicates: CD45RA-negative fraction. The sequence was collected from a man aged 30 to 45 in good health. The bases read TGCGCCAGCAGTGAGTCGAGGGGGCCAGTCACTGAAGCTTTCTTT. This translates into CASSESRGPVTEAFF.